This entry lists 22 T cell receptor beta chains sequenced from one sample in a study of identifying expanded T cells in peripheral blood. Method: immunoSEQ multiplex PCR; TCRdb's copy keeps in-frame clones and lacks some. This sample has 84,000 or so clones, with approximately 90% found just once. Sequenced: blood. The receptors shown here come from a person aged 18 to 69 in good health.

V is TRBV7-2 and J is TRBJ2-7, with unresolved D. Germline values: CDR1 SGHTA, CDR2 FQGNSA. Trimming removed 5 bases from V and 3 bases from J, with 14 bases in between. The CDR3 spans 14 residues. The CDR3 nucleotides are TGTGCCAGCAGCGCCCAACACCGGTACTACGAGCAGTACTTC. Amino acids: CASSAQHRYYEQYF.

V is TRBV13 and J is TRBJ2-7, with D possibly matching TRBD1 (5 bases). V was shortened by 0 bases and J by 4 bases, with 10 bases between the two germline ends. Germline V CDR1 and CDR2: PRHDT, FYEKMQ (reference sequence). The length of the CDR3 is 14 residues. In DNA form, the CDR3 reads TGTGCCAGCAGCTTAGGTCCTCAGGGATACGAGCAGTACTTC. Its translation: CASSLGPQGYEQYF.

The chain joins TRBV27 to TRBJ2-1, with D uncertain. The CDR3 sequence is 14 residues long. Trimming stripped 3 bases from V and 6 bases from J, with 12 bases between. Germline assignment: CDR1 MNHEY and CDR2 SMNVEV (reference sequence). The CDR3 nucleotides are TGTGCCAGCAGTTTGGGTAGGGCCCTCAATGAGCAGTTCTTC. Its protein is CASSLGRALNEQFF.

The V gene is TRBV30, the J gene TRBJ2-7, with TRBD1 as a possible D gene (6 bases). Trimming took 4 bases from V and 4 from J, leaving 11 bases between them. Germline V CDR1 and CDR2: GTSNPN, SVGIG (reference sequence). The length of the CDR3 is 12 residues. CDR3 in amino acids: CAWTQTGYEQYF. The CDR3 bases are TGTGCCTGGACTCAAACAGGGTACGAGCAGTACTTC.

This sequence joins TRBV20-1 and TRBJ2-5; D remains unclear. This CDR3 contains 11 residues. Germline V CDR1 and CDR2: DFQATT, SNEGSKA (reference sequence). V was trimmed by 8 bases and J by 5 bases, leaving 12 bases between them. The CDR3 DNA is TGCAGTACCATTGGTTCCGAGACCCAGTACTTC. Protein product: CSTIGSETQYF.

This clone was counted between two and nine times. The chain is built from TRBV30 and TRBJ1-2; no clear D gene. This CDR3 comprises 11 residues. Trimming pared 0 bases from V and 3 bases from J, leaving 2 bases between. From germline, CDR1 is GTSNPN and CDR2 SVGIG (reference sequence). As DNA, the CDR3 is TGTGCCTGGAGTGTACACTATGGCTACACCTTC. This codes for CAWSVHYGYTF. The full variable domain, completed using reference TRBV30 and TRBJ1-2, is SQTIHQWPATLVQPVGSPLSLECTVEGTSNPNLYWYRQAAGRGLQLLFYSVGIGQISSEVPQNLSASRPQDRQFILSSKKLLLSDSGFYLCAWSVHYGYTFGSGTRLTVV.

This rearrangement joins TRBV7-9 to TRBJ2-2, with D hard to call. Germline assignment: CDR1 SEHNR and CDR2 FQNEAQ (reference sequence). The CDR3 sequence is 12 residues long. V lost 4 bases, J lost 4 bases, and 4 bases lay in between. In DNA, the CDR3 is TGTGCCAGCAGCTCTGCCACCGGGGAGCTGTTTTTT. It yields the protein CASSSATGELFF.

The V call is TRBV4-2, the J call TRBJ1-3; the match to TRBD1 covers 7 bases. V lost 0 bases and J lost 1; bases outside the gene matches: 3. The germline CDR1 and CDR2 sequences are LGHNA and YNFKEQ. This CDR3 is 16 amino acids long. The CDR3 here is CASSQEARGSGNTIYF. The CDR3 DNA is TGTGCCAGCAGCCAAGAAGCCAGGGGGTCTGGAAACACCATATATTTT.

Concerning this clone itself: Compared with germline, one end of the junction differs, possibly owing to a read error. The V call is TRBV19, the J call TRBJ2-2; D is uncertain. CDR1 is LNHDA and CDR2 is SQIVND in the germline V gene (reference sequence). CDR3 size: 13 residues. The CDR3 region has the DNA TGTGCCAGTACTATACACGACACCGGGGAGCTGTTTTTT. Translation gives CASTIHDTGELFF.

The chain recombines TRBV5-4 with TRBJ1-1; the D gene is possibly TRBD1 (5 bases). The CDR3 contains 15 residues. The germline V gene has CDR1 SGHNT and CDR2 YYREEE (reference sequence). The V end was cut by 4 bases, the J end by 1 base, with 14 bases between. Here the CDR3 DNA reads TGTGCCAGCAGCCCCAGACAGAACCCGAACACTGAAGCTTTCTTT. Encoded protein: CASSPRQNPNTEAFF.

The chain employs TRBV7-9 and TRBJ1-1; D is ambiguous. The CDR3 length is 14 residues. V dropped 5 bases and J dropped 1 base, with 11 bases sitting between them. Germline lookup yields CDR1 SEHNR and CDR2 FQNEAQ (reference sequence). CDR3 sequence reads: CASSPPPGNTEAFF. CDR3 sequence (DNA): TGTGCCAGCAGCCCCCCACCGGGGAACACTGAAGCTTTCTTT.

V and J are TRBV29-1 and TRBJ1-2; TRBD1 agrees at 7 bases. The V segment lost 5 bases and the J segment 6 bases; nucleotides outside the gene matches: 6. The CDR3 length is 12 residues. The germline V gene has CDR1 SQVTM and CDR2 ANQGSEA. The CDR3: CSVYWQGDGYTF. CDR3 nucleotides: TGCAGCGTTTACTGGCAGGGGGATGGCTACACCTTC.

V gene TRBV2 combines with J gene TRBJ1-2; 8 bases match TRBD1. Trimming removed 5 bases from V and 1 base from J; junction bases left unmatched: 21. CDR1 and CDR2 (germline): SNHLY, FYNNEI. The CDR3 loop spans 20 amino acids. The CDR3 nucleotides are TGTGCCAGCAGTCGATCCGGGACAGGATATCCAATCAACGATAACTATGGCTACACCTTC. Protein sequence: CASSRSGTGYPINDNYGYTF.

Here the CDR3 DNA reads TGTGCCAGCAGCCCCAAACCTGAGGGGGCCGGTGGCTACACCTTC. Translating gives CASSPKPEGAGGYTF. The chain is built from TRBV6-5 and TRBJ1-2, with 7 bases aligning to TRBD1. The CDR3 has 15 amino acids. J was trimmed by 7 bases and V by 6 bases; bases with no gene match: 14. Per germline, CDR1 MNHEY and CDR2 SVGAGI.

This clone came up once. This rearrangement joins TRBV29-1 to TRBJ2-1; 11 bases align to TRBD1. CDR3 length: 14 amino acids. Germline CDR1 SQVTM, CDR2 ANQGSEA. Losses at the gene ends were 6 bases for V and 8 bases for J; bases not matched to a gene: 9. CDR3 DNA sequence: TGCAGCGTGGTGCCGGGACAGGGGGTACATGAGCAGTTCTTC. Its protein product is CSVVPGQGVHEQFF.

The genes are TRBV15 and TRBJ1-3; possibly TRBD1 for D (6 bases). Germline loops: CDR1 LNHNV, CDR2 YYDKDF (reference sequence). V lost 0 bases to trimming and J lost 0 bases, with 9 bases between them. The CDR3 has 16 residues. The CDR3 bases are TGTGCCACCAGCAGAGAGACAGGTCGCTCTGGAAACACCATATATTTT. Translating gives CATSRETGRSGNTIYF.

This chain uses TRBV6-1 with TRBJ2-7; D gene ambiguous. The CDR3 covers 13 residues. Looked up from germline, CDR1 is MNHNS and CDR2 is SASEGT. The V end lost 4 bases, the J end lost 2 bases, and 9 bases lay between the germline ends. CDR3 bases: TGTGCCAGCAGTGGGGTCAGGACCTACGAGCAGTACTTC. Translated: CASSGVRTYEQYF.

This chain connects TRBV4-3 to TRBJ2-2, with TRBD1 matching over 9 bases. CDR3 length: 16 amino acids. V was clipped by 2 bases and J by 4 bases; unmatched bases: 5. Germline CDR1 and CDR2: LGHNA and YSLEER. This chain's CDR3 is CASSQKTGGGTGELFF. CDR3 nucleotides: TGCGCCAGCAGCCAAAAGACAGGGGGAGGCACCGGGGAGCTGTTTTTT.

The chain joins TRBV18 to TRBJ1-1; tentative D call: TRBD1 (5 bases). CDR1 is KGHSH and CDR2 is LQKENI in the germline V gene. V was clipped by 6 bases and J by 5 bases, with 16 bases between them. The CDR3 is made up of 14 amino acids. CDR3 protein: CASSLGTARTEAFF. CDR3 nucleotide sequence: TGTGCCAGCTCGCTTGGGACTGCCCGGACTGAAGCTTTCTTT.

This CDR3 is CASSPRGRGLYNEQFF. The CDR3 DNA follows: TGTGCCAGTAGTCCCCGGGGCAGGGGCCTCTACAATGAGCAGTTCTTC. The chain is built from TRBV19 and TRBJ2-1; tentatively, D is TRBD1 (6 bases). The CDR3 spans 16 residues. Germline-derived CDR1 and CDR2 are LNHDA and SQIVND (reference sequence). With 5 bases removed from V and 3 bases from J, the gap between germline ends came to 17 bases. Full variable domain (missing parts from reference TRBV19 and TRBJ2-1): DGGITQSPKYLFRKEGQNVTLSCEQNLNHDAMYWYRQDPGQGLRLIYYSQIVNDFQKGDIAEGYSVSREKKESFPLTVTSAQKNPTAFYLCASSPRGRGLYNEQFFGPGTRLTVL.

This chain connects TRBV19 to TRBJ1-2; 9 bases are a match to TRBD1. This CDR3 is built from 13 residues. The V segment lost 9 bases and the J segment 3 bases; nucleotides outside the gene matches: 5. CDR1 is LNHDA, CDR2 SQIVND, per germline (reference sequence). CDR3 in DNA: TGTGCCAGCCGGGACAGGGTCTACTATGGCTACACCTTC. Translating it yields CASRDRVYYGYTF.

The chain uses TRBV15 and TRBJ1-2; 7 bases fit TRBD1. Germline V gives CDR1 LNHNV, CDR2 YYDKDF (reference sequence). The CDR3 length is 14 residues. Trimming took 1 base from V and 4 from J; bases not matched to a gene: 3. This CDR3 is CATSRGDSLYGYTF. In nucleotides, the CDR3 is TGTGCCACCAGCAGAGGGGACAGCCTCTATGGCTACACCTTC.